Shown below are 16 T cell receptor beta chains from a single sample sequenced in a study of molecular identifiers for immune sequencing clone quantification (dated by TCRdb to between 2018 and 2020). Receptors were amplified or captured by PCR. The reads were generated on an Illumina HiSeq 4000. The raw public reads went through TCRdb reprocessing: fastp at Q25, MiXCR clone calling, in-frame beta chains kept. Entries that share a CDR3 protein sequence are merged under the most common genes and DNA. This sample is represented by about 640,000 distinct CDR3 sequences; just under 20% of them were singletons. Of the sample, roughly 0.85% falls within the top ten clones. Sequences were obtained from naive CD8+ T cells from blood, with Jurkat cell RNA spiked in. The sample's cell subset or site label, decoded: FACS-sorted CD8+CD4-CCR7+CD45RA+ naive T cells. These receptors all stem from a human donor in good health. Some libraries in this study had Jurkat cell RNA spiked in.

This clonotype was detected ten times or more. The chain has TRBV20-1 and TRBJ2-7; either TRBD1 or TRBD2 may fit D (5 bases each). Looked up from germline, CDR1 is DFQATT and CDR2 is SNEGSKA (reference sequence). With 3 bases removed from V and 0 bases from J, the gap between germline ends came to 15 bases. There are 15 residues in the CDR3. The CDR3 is CSARAGTNPSYEQYF. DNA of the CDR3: TGCAGTGCTAGGGCCGGGACGAATCCCTCCTACGAGCAGTACTTC.

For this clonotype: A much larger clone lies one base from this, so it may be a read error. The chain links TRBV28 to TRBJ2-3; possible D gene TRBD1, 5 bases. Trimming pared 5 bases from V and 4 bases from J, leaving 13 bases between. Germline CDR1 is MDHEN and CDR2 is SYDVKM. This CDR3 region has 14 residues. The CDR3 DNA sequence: TGTGCCAGCAGTCTTAAAGGGGTTCCAGATACGCAGTATTTT. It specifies CASSLKGVPDTQYF.

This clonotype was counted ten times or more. CDR3 loop: CAISSRTQGADTQYF. The CDR3 DNA follows: TGTGCCATCAGCAGTAGGACACAGGGGGCAGATACGCAGTATTTT. The V gene is TRBV10-3, the J gene TRBJ2-3, with 8 bases matching TRBD1. CDR1 is ENHRY, CDR2 SYGVKD, per germline. The V segment lost 6 bases and the J segment 4 bases; nucleotides outside the gene matches: 9. The CDR3 is 15 residues long.

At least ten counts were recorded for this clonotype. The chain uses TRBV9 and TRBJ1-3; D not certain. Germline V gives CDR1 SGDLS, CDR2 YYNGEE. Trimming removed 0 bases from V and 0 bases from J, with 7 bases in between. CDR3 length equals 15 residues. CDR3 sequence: CASSVGQTSGNTIYF. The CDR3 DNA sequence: TGTGCCAGCAGCGTAGGGCAGACCTCTGGAAACACCATATATTTT.

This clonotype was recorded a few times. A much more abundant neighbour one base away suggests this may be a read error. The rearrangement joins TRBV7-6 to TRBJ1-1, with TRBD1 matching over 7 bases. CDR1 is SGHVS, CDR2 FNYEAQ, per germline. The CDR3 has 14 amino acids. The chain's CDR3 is CASSSTTGLTEASF. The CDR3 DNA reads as TGTGCCAGCAGCTCGACGACAGGGCTGACTGAAGCTTCCTTT.

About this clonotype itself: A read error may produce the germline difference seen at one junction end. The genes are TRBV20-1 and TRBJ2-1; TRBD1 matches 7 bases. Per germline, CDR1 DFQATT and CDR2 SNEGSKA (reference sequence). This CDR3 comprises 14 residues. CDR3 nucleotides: TGCAGTGCTTCTGAACAGGGGAGCTACAATGAGCAGCTCTTC. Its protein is CSASEQGSYNEQLF.

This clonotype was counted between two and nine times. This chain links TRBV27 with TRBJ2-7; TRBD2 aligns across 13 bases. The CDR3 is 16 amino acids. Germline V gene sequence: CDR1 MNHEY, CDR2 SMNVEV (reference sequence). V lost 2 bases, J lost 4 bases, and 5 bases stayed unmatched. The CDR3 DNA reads TGTGCCAGCAGTTTAAGGACTAGCGGGAGTAGGTACGAGCAGTACTTC. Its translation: CASSLRTSGSRYEQYF.

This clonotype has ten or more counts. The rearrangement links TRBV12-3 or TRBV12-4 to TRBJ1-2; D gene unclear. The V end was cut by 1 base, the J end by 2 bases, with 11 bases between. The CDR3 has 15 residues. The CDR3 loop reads CASSLVGLSNYGYTF. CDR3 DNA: TGTGCCAGCAGTTTAGTGGGCCTGTCAAACTATGGCTACACCTTC.

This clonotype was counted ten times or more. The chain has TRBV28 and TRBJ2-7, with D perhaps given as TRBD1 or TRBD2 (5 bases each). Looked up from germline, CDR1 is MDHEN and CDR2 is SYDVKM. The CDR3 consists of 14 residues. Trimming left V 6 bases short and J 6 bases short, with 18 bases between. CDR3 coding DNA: TGTGCCAGCAGGCCAAACCCCGGGACGGGCGAGCAGTACTTC. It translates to CASRPNPGTGEQYF.

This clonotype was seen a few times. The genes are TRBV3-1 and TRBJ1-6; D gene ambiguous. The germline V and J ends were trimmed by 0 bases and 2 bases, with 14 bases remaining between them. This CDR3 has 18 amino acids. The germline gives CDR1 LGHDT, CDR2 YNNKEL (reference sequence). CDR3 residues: CASSQEVVGGAYNSPLHF. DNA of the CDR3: TGTGCCAGCAGCCAAGAGGTAGTGGGAGGCGCCTATAATTCACCCCTCCACTTT.

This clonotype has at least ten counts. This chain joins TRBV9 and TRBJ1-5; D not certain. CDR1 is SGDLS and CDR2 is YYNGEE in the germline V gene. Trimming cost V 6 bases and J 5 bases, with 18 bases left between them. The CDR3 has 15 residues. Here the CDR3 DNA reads TGTGCCAGCACCCTAGGTACCTCGGCGGATCAGCCCCAGCATTTT. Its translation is CASTLGTSADQPQHF.

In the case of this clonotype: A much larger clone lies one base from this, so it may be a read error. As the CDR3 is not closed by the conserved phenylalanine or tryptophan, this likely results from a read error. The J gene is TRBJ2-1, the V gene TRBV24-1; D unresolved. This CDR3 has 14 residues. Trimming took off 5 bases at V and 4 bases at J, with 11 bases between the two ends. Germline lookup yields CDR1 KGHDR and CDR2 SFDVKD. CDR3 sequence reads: CATSGGFNYNEQFL. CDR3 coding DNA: TGTGCCACCAGTGGTGGCTTTAATTACAATGAGCAGTTCCTC.

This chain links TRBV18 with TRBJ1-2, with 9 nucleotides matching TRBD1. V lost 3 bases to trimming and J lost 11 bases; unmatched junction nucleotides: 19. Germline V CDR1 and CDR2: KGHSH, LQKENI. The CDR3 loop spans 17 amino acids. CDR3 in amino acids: CASSPPGQGSTSYEYTF. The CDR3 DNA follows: TGTGCCAGCTCACCCCCGGGACAGGGCTCGACGTCCTATGAGTACACCTTC.

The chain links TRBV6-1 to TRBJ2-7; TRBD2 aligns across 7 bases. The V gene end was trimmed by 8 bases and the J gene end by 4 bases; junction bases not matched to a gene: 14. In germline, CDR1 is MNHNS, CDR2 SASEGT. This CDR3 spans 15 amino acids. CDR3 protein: CASGDLLAAPYEQYF. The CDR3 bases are TGTGCCAGCGGGGACTTGCTAGCGGCTCCGTACGAGCAGTACTTC.

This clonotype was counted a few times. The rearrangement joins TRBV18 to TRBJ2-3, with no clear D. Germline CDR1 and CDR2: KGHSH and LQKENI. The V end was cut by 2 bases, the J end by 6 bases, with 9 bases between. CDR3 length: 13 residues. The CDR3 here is CASSPNPRDTQYF. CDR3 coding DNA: TGTGCCAGCTCACCAAACCCAAGGGATACGCAGTATTTT.

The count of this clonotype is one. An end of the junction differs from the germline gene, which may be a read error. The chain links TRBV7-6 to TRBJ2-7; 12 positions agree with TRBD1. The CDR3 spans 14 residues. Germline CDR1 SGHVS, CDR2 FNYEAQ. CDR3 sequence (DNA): TGTGCCGGCAGCCAGGGACAGGGGGCCTGGGAGCAGTACTTC. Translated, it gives CAGSQGQGAWEQYF. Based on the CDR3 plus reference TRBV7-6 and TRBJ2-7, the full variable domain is GAGVSQSPRYKVTKRGQDVALRCDPISGHVSLYWYRQALGQGPEFLTYFNYEAQQDKSGLPNDRFSAERPEGSISTLTIQRTEQRDSAMYRCAGSQGQGAWEQYFGPGTRLTVT.